Presented here are 23 T cell receptor beta chains from one specimen sequenced in a study of tissue T cells after allogeneic stem cell transplantation. Sequencing was performed with immunoSEQ multiplex PCR; in TCRdb, only in-frame clones are kept and a portion is missing. The sample includes 20,000 to 25,000 clones, 69% of them seen just once. Sequencing was performed on blood. Receptor source: a female BALB/c mouse in good health. For this mouse line, the MHC haplotype is H2-d.

This clone has more than one count but fewer than ten. These gene names are mouse names. The covered CDR3 bases are TGTGCCAGCAGTCAAGACTGGGGGGTCTATGAACAGTAC. It is translated as CASSQDWGVYEQY. The full CDR3 sequence reads CASSQDWGVYEQYF. The rearrangement joins TRBV19 to TRBJ2-7; 10 bases are a match to TRBD2. The CDR3 is cut off 1 residue early in the read; its end comes from the germline J gene. The CDR3 is made up of 14 amino acids. Unmatched junction bases numbered 4, after V lost 4 bases and J lost 3 bases. From germline, CDR1 is FNHDT and CDR2 SITEND (reference sequence).

About this clone: Gene labels here are mouse ones. The read ends 1 residue before the CDR3 terminus; that terminus is restored from the germline J gene. The genes are TRBV31 and TRBJ1-4; D might be TRBD1 (6 bases). The germline V and J ends were trimmed by 3 bases and 6 bases, with 8 bases remaining between them. Germline CDR1 reads GKSSPN; CDR2 reads SITVG. The CDR3 loop spans 12 amino acids. CDR3 DNA, as far as it was read: TGTGCCTGGAGCACAGGGTACGAAAGATTATTT. It yields the protein CAWSTGYERLF. The full CDR3 protein reads CAWSTGYERLFF.

In regard to this clone: These gene names are mouse names. The read stops 1 residue short of the end of the CDR3; the missing end is completed from the germline J gene. This rearrangement joins TRBV13-3 to TRBJ1-3, with 9 positions matching TRBD1. Trimming cost V 0 bases and J 4 bases; bases outside gene matches: 2. The CDR3 is 15 amino acids. Germline loops: CDR1 NNHDY, CDR2 SYVADS. CDR3 region: CASSDDRGRGNTLYF. Partial CDR3 DNA: TGTGCCAGCAGTGATGACAGGGGGCGAGGAAATACGCTCTAT.

As for this clone: Mouse gene names and germline throughout. CDR3 region: CASGGTGDTQYF. CDR3 bases read: TGTGCCAGCGGTGGGACAGGGGACACCCAGTAC. V is TRBV13-2 and J is TRBJ2-5; TRBD1 agrees at 8 bases. The read is 1 residue too short to cover the CDR3 end, so that end is filled in from the germline J gene. This CDR3 spans 12 amino acids. Germline trimming cut 3 bases from V and 6 bases from J; bases unmatched to any gene: 0. Per germline, CDR1 NNHNN and CDR2 SYGAGS (reference sequence).

This clone occurred a few times. The gene symbols are mouse symbols. Read sequence stops 1 residue before the CDR3 end, and the germline J gene provides the missing end. V and J are TRBV13-2 and TRBJ2-7; possibly TRBD1 for D (5 bases). Germline V lookup: CDR1 NNHNN, CDR2 SYGAGS (reference sequence). Trimming took 6 bases from V and 6 from J, leaving 10 bases between them. The CDR3 spans 11 residues. CDR3 bases read: TGTGCCAGCGAAGAAGGGGTTGAACAGTAC. It specifies CASEEGVEQY. The whole CDR3 sequence is CASEEGVEQYF.

With respect to this clone: The gene symbols are mouse symbols. The read falls 1 residue short of the CDR3 end, and the missing part is taken from the germline J gene. This chain joins TRBV5 and TRBJ2-2; 7 positions match TRBD1. J gave up 4 bases and V 2 bases, and 1 base lay outside the gene matches. Germline V gene lookup returns CDR1 LGHNA and CDR2 YNLKQL (reference sequence). This CDR3 is built from 14 residues. CDR3 bases read: TGTGCCAGCAGCCAACAGGGGGTCACCGGGCAGCTCTAC. This codes for CASSQQGVTGQLY. The full CDR3 protein is CASSQQGVTGQLYF.

Worth noting for this clone: Mouse names are used for the genes. The read terminates 1 residue ahead of where the CDR3 ends, so the germline J gene completes it. The chain links TRBV13-1 to TRBJ2-5; no clear D. The CDR3 is made up of 14 amino acids. CDR1 and CDR2 from the germline V gene are NSHNY and SYGAGN. V was shortened by 2 bases and J by 0 bases, with 7 bases between the two germline ends. This chain's CDR3 is CASSETYNQDTQYF. CDR3 DNA, as far as it was read: TGTGCCAGCAGTGAGACTTATAACCAAGACACCCAGTAC.

Details on this clone: Genes here carry mouse names. The read comes to an end 1 residue before the CDR3 does, leaving the germline J gene to fill in the end. This chain links TRBV13-2 with TRBJ2-3, with TRBD2 matching 13 bases. This CDR3 contains 16 residues. CDR1 and CDR2 from the germline V gene are NNHNN and SYGAGS (reference sequence). The junction had 5 bases not matched to a gene; V was cut back by 0 bases and J by 7 bases. The covered CDR3 bases are TGTGCCAGCGGTGATGGGACTGGGGGGGCGCGAAAAACGCTGTAT. It encodes CASGDGTGGARKTLY. The CDR3 as a whole reads CASGDGTGGARKTLYF.

Comments on this clone: Mouse gene names apply. The missing CDR3 end, 1 residue past where the read stops, is filled in from the germline J gene. The chain joins TRBV14 to TRBJ1-1, with 7 bases lining up with TRBD1. The CDR3 totals 14 residues. CDR1 is SGHDT, CDR2 FRDEAV, per germline. Germline trimming cut 5 bases from V and 1 base from J; bases unmatched to any gene: 5. The CDR3 protein is CASSHGTANTEVFF. The sequenced CDR3 bases are TGTGCCAGCAGCCACGGGACAGCGAACACAGAAGTCTTC.

In the case of this clone: The gene symbols are mouse symbols. Sequencing ends 1 residue short of the CDR3 end; the germline J gene provides the rest. V usage is TRBV19 and J usage is TRBJ1-4, with TRBD1 matching 7 bases. The CDR3 is made up of 14 amino acids. CDR1 FNHDT and CDR2 SITEND come from the germline V gene (reference sequence). Trimming cost V 6 bases and J 3 bases; bases outside gene matches: 5. The CDR3 is CASKGQGANERLFF. CDR3 DNA (partial): TGTGCCAGCAAAGGGCAGGGGGCCAACGAAAGATTATTT.

This clone has a handful of counts. Mismatch with germline at one junction end may stem from a read error. Germline and genes: mouse. Coverage ceases 1 residue before the CDR3 finishes, and the germline J gene fills in the end. The V and J genes are TRBV13-3 and TRBJ1-3; D uncertain. Germline CDR1 is NNHDY and CDR2 is SYVADS. This CDR3 contains 12 residues. CDR3 bases read: TGTGCCAGCACTGATTCTGGAAATACGCTCTAT. It specifies CASTDSGNTLY. The complete CDR3 protein is CASTDSGNTLYF.

With respect to this clone: Mouse gene names apply. The CDR3 end falls 1 residue outside the read, so it is completed with the germline J gene. V and J are TRBV1 and TRBJ2-7; D unresolved. The CDR3 has 13 residues. V was pared by 6 bases and J by 2 bases, with 11 bases between. Germline-derived CDR1 and CDR2 are NSQYPW and LRSPGD (reference sequence). CDR3: CTCRAPKAYEQYF. CDR3 DNA, as far as it was read: TGCACCTGCAGGGCCCCAAAAGCCTATGAACAGTAC. The full variable domain, in which reference TRBV1 and TRBJ2-7 provide the parts outside the CDR3, is VTLLEQNPRWRLVPRGQAVNLRCILKNSQYPWMSWYQQDLQKQLQWLFTLRSPGDKEVKSLPGADYLATRVTDTELRLQVANMSQGRTLYCTCRAPKAYEQYFGPGTRLTVL.

This clone was picked up a small number of times. The listed genes are named as in mouse. With the read ending 1 residue before the CDR3 end, the germline J gene is used to fill in that end. The chain couples TRBV5 to TRBJ2-1; no definite D call. Germline loops: CDR1 LGHNA, CDR2 YNLKQL (reference sequence). V lost 4 bases and J 6 bases, leaving 7 bases between the germline ends. The CDR3 contains 12 residues. This chain's CDR3 is CASSLRFAEQFF. The sequenced part of the CDR3 DNA is TGTGCCAGCAGCCTCCGTTTTGCTGAGCAGTTC.

This clone was seen a few times. All gene names here are mouse names. Sequencing ends 1 residue short of the CDR3 end; the germline J gene provides the rest. The genes are TRBV19 and TRBJ2-7; D unresolved. The CDR3 is 13 amino acids. Trimming cost V 2 bases and J 0 bases, with 6 bases left between them. The germline gives CDR1 FNHDT, CDR2 SITEND (reference sequence). CDR3 DNA (partial): TGTGCCAGCAGTATGGGGAGCTCCTATGAACAGTAC. Encoded protein: CASSMGSSYEQY. The full CDR3 protein reads CASSMGSSYEQYF.

Points on this clone: Genes here carry mouse names. The read ends 1 residue shy of where the CDR3 ends; the end is completed using the germline J gene. The chain employs TRBV19 and TRBJ2-3; TRBD2 is a possible D gene (7 bases). V was clipped by 2 bases and J by 3 bases, with 13 bases between them. Per germline, CDR1 FNHDT and CDR2 SITEND (reference sequence). This CDR3 region has 15 residues. The CDR3 sequence: CASSIWGAGAETLYF. The CDR3 bases that were read are TGTGCCAGCAGTATTTGGGGGGCGGGGGCAGAAACGCTGTAT. The full variable domain, completed using reference TRBV19 and TRBJ2-3, is GGIITQTPKFLIGQEGQKLTLKCQQNFNHDTMYWYRQDSGKGLRLIYYSITENDLQKGDLSEGYDASREKKSSFSLTVTSAQKNEMAVFLCASSIWGAGAETLYFGSGTRLTVL.

With regard to this clone: Each gene name is a mouse one. The read falls 1 residue short of the CDR3 end, and the missing part is taken from the germline J gene. The chain carries TRBV14 and TRBJ2-2, with 10 bases fitting TRBD1. CDR3 length: 15 amino acids. Germline trimming cut 5 bases from V and 3 bases from J; bases unmatched to any gene: 4. Germline-derived CDR1 and CDR2 are SGHDT and FRDEAV. The CDR3 DNA, read in part, is TGTGCCAGCAGGACAGGGGGCGCGCACACCGGGCAGCTCTAC. Translated: CASRTGGAHTGQLY. The CDR3 as a whole reads CASRTGGAHTGQLYF.

About this clone itself: The gene symbols are mouse symbols. The read gets to within 1 residue of the CDR3 end, and the germline J gene fills in the rest. The V call is TRBV19, the J call TRBJ1-1; D perhaps matches TRBD1 (6 bases). CDR3 length: 15 amino acids. Trimming removed 4 bases at V and 1 base at J, with 14 bases between. Germline V gene data show CDR1 as FNHDT and CDR2 as SITEND (reference sequence). The sequenced part of the CDR3 DNA is TGTGCCAGCAGTTCCCTCGGGGACAAAAACACAGAAGTCTTC. It is translated as CASSSLGDKNTEVF. The entire CDR3 reads CASSSLGDKNTEVFF.

This clone was counted only a few times. Here the gene names and germline are mouse. Read sequence stops 1 residue before the CDR3 end, and the germline J gene provides the missing end. The chain combines TRBV30 with TRBJ2-7; 8 bases are a match to TRBD1. J gave up 5 bases and V 2 bases, and 5 bases lay outside the gene matches. The CDR3 runs to 13 residues. Germline V gene lookup returns CDR1 SQVVS and CDR2 ANEGSEA. The CDR3 spells CSSRKAGGDEQYF. The sequenced CDR3 bases are TGTAGTTCTAGAAAGGCAGGGGGCGATGAACAGTAC. Full variable domain (remainder filled in from reference TRBV30 and TRBJ2-7): SVLLYQKPNRDICQSGTSLKIQCVADSQVVSMFWYQQFQEQSLMLMATANEGSEATYESGFTKDKFPISRPNLTFSTLTVNNARPGDSSIYFCSSRKAGGDEQYFGPGTRLTVL.

Worth noting for this clone: Here the gene names and germline are mouse. The read finishes 1 residue shy of the CDR3 end, and the germline J gene is used to complete it. The V gene is TRBV13-1, the J gene TRBJ2-2, with a weak D call TRBD2 (6 bases). CDR1 and CDR2 (germline): NSHNY, SYGAGN. The ends were cut back, 1 base at V and 3 bases at J, with 7 bases in the middle. This CDR3 contains 14 residues. The CDR3 here is CASSDSGDTGQLYF. CDR3 bases read: TGTGCCAGCAGTGATTCTGGGGACACCGGGCAGCTCTAC.

As to this clone: Mouse gene names apply. The CDR3 end falls 1 residue outside the read, so it is completed with the germline J gene. The rearrangement uses TRBV1 and TRBJ2-4, with TRBD1 as a possible D gene (5 bases). Germline CDR1 reads NSQYPW; CDR2 reads LRSPGD (reference sequence). Trimming removed 1 base from V and 4 bases from J, with 9 bases in between. The CDR3 loop spans 14 amino acids. Incomplete CDR3 DNA: TGCACCTGCAGTGCAGCGGGAGGGGAAAACACCTTGTAC. Its translation: CTCSAAGGENTLY. The full-length CDR3 reads as CTCSAAGGENTLYF.

For this clone: Mouse germline and gene names are used. From the germline J gene comes the end of the CDR3, since the read stops 1 residue before it. The chain carries TRBV13-1 and TRBJ1-4; D might be TRBD1 (6 bases). Trimming left V 2 bases short and J 0 bases short, with 8 bases between. The CDR3 extends over 15 amino acids. Germline CDR1 NSHNY, CDR2 SYGAGN. The sequenced CDR3 bases are TGTGCCAGCAGTGAAGGGACACTTTCCAACGAAAGATTATTT. Translating gives CASSEGTLSNERLF. The full CDR3 reads CASSEGTLSNERLFF.

Details on this clone: The listed genes are named as in mouse. The sequenced fragment ends 1 residue before the CDR3 boundary, so the rest is inferred from the germline J gene. This chain uses TRBV20 with TRBJ1-4, with D perhaps matching TRBD1 (6 bases). With 6 bases removed from V and 2 bases from J, the gap between germline ends came to 10 bases. The CDR3 has 13 residues. The germline gives CDR1 GFQATS, CDR2 STVNSAI. The sequenced part of the CDR3 DNA is TGTGGTGCCGCGGGACAATCCAACGAAAGATTATTT. It encodes CGAAGQSNERLF. From start to end, the CDR3 is CGAAGQSNERLFF.

With regard to this clone: These gene names are mouse names. With the read ending 1 residue before the CDR3 end, the germline J gene is used to fill in that end. This sequence joins TRBV20 and TRBJ1-5; D possibly corresponds to TRBD1 (6 bases). Trimming left V 6 bases short and J 5 bases short, with 14 bases between. This CDR3 has 13 residues. Germline CDR1 GFQATS, CDR2 STVNSAI. CDR3 bases read: TGTGGTGCCGGGGGCTCAGGGCACCAGGCTCCGCTT. Amino acids: CGAGGSGHQAPL. In full, the CDR3 reads CGAGGSGHQAPLF.